This T cell receptor (beta chain) was found in a study of blood T cell repertoires in COVID-19. Study summary: Samples representing acute and convalescent COVID-19 were sourced from the United States, Italy and Spain. PBMCs, B-cell-depleted T cells, or T cells provided the cDNA or gDNA that made up the material.

Original analysis: For nucleated cells, counts were estimated from reference gene primer amplification. Sequencing used immunoSEQ multiplex PCR; TCRdb keeps in-frame clones, though not all of them. That table furnishes V, J and clone size, whereas the DNA furnished D and trimming. The sample consists of roughly 230,000 clones, less than 90% of them appearing once. Germline lookup yields CDR1 SGDLS and CDR2 YYNGEE. The length of the CDR3 is 14 residues. V lost 0 bases, J lost 5 bases, and 11 bases lay in between. Material: peripheral blood. The TCR was taken from a man aged 65 to 85 with acute or convalescent COVID-19. This chain joins TRBV9 and TRBJ1-1; tentative D call: TRBD1 (5 bases). The CDR3: CASSVAGSKTEAFF. The DNA for the CDR3 is TGTGCCAGCAGCGTAGCAGGGTCGAAGACTGAAGCTTTCTTT.